Following are 8 T cell receptor beta chains from one sample sequenced in a study of blood T cell repertoires in COVID-19. Generated by immunoSEQ multiplex PCR, the TCRdb table keeps only in-frame clones and is missing some. Among some 320,000 clones, 90% to 95% were seen once, and the ten largest hold 3.9%. Sequencing was performed on PBMCs or T cells enriched from blood (not recorded which). The receptors originated from a woman aged 25 to 39 who had been exposed to COVID-19.

The rearrangement joins TRBV5-1 to TRBJ2-1; 9 bases are a match to TRBD2. CDR3 length equals 15 residues. Germline CDR1 is SGHRS and CDR2 is YFSETQ. Unmatched junction bases numbered 7, after V lost 1 base and J lost 8 bases. CDR3 sequence: CASSLSGGMADEQFF. The CDR3 DNA sequence: TGCGCCAGCAGCTTGAGCGGGGGGATGGCGGATGAGCAGTTCTTC.

The chain's CDR3 is CASSLLGGSTYEQYF. In nucleotides, the CDR3 is TGTGCCAGCAGCTTACTCGGAGGGTCTACCTACGAGCAGTACTTC. The chain couples TRBV7-8 to TRBJ2-7; D possibly corresponds to TRBD2 (6 bases). Germline V gives CDR1 SGHVS, CDR2 FQNEAQ. Trimming shortened V by 2 bases and J by 2 bases, and 13 bases separated the two germline ends. This CDR3 is built from 15 residues.

The chain employs TRBV5-1 and TRBJ1-4; possibly TRBD1 for D (5 bases). The CDR3 runs to 14 residues. V lost 4 bases to trimming and J lost 4 bases, with 11 bases between them. The germline CDR1 and CDR2 sequences are SGHRS and YFSETQ. CDR3 loop: CASSPGDRNEKLFF. The CDR3 nucleotides read TGCGCCAGCAGCCCGGGGGACCGTAATGAAAAACTGTTTTTT.

The V call is TRBV7-2, the J call TRBJ2-5, with 9 bases identical to TRBD1. V dropped 5 bases and J dropped 4; count of bases not matched to a gene: 5. The CDR3 runs to 14 residues. CDR1 and CDR2 from the germline V gene are SGHTA and FQGNSA. The CDR3 is CASSAWTGAETQYF. The DNA for the CDR3 is TGTGCCAGCAGCGCATGGACAGGGGCAGAGACCCAGTACTTC.

This clone was recorded a few times. The chain joins TRBV3-1 (or the pseudogene TRBV3-2) to TRBJ2-1; the match to TRBD2 covers 16 bases. The J segment lost 1 base and the V segment lost 5 bases, leaving 11 bases of the junction unmatched. The CDR3 spans 20 residues. CDR1 is LGHDT, CDR2 YNNKEL, per germline (reference sequence). CDR3 loop: CASSARAGLAGGPSYNEQFF. The CDR3 coding sequence is TGTGCCAGCAGCGCCCGCGCGGGACTAGCGGGGGGGCCATCCTACAATGAGCAGTTCTTC.

The rearrangement links TRBV4-2 to TRBJ2-2; D is ambiguous. V was shortened by 4 bases and J by 1 base, with 13 bases between the two germline ends. The germline CDR1 and CDR2 sequences are LGHNA and YNFKEQ. The CDR3 extends over 16 amino acids. The CDR3 here is CASSPDSHRNTGELFF. The DNA for the CDR3 is TGTGCCAGCAGCCCGGATAGCCATAGGAACACCGGGGAGCTGTTTTTT.

J is TRBJ2-7 and V is TRBV30, with 7 nucleotides matching TRBD2. Per germline, CDR1 GTSNPN and CDR2 SVGIG (reference sequence). This CDR3 has 15 amino acids. With 2 bases clipped from V and 1 base from J, the junction kept 8 bases outside the gene matches. In nucleotides, the CDR3 is TGTGCCTGGAGTTGGGCGGCGGGAGTATCCTACGAGCAGTACTTC. Protein: CAWSWAAGVSYEQYF. Together with reference TRBV30 and TRBJ2-7, the CDR3 gives the full variable domain: SQTIHQWPATLVQPVGSPLSLECTVEGTSNPNLYWYRQAAGRGLQLLFYSVGIGQISSEVPQNLSASRPQDRQFILSSKKLLLSDSGFYLCAWSWAAGVSYEQYFGPGTRLTVT.

The chain is built from TRBV11-2 and TRBJ1-2, with 10 bases that match TRBD1. Germline V gives CDR1 SGHAT, CDR2 FQNNGV. This CDR3 is 16 amino acids long. The ends lost 4 bases at V and 8 bases at J; junction bases unmatched: 13. The CDR3: CASSSGRGQGTNGYTF. CDR3 nucleotides: TGTGCCAGCAGCTCTGGTAGGGGACAGGGGACGAACGGCTACACCTTC.